This record looks at one TCR beta chain sequence and its context. Its antigen is as yet unknown. Germline V lookup: CDR1 MNHGY, CDR2 SAAAGT. Trimming left V 5 bases short and J 3 bases short, with 16 bases between. The CDR3 runs to 15 residues. The sample belongs to a study of T cells in localized non-small cell lung cancer. Study results and limitations: Since sequencing was restricted to only one region of the tumor, intratumor heterogeneity remains a possibility. Measurement of T cell clonality placed uninvolved adjacent lung highest, above the level in tumor. Longer survival (overall) was linked to higher T cell density in blood. Adjacent lung held a median roughly 50 of the top 100 tumor clones.

Libraries were prepared by immunoSEQ multiplex PCR; TCRdb keeps only in-frame clonotypes and omits some of them. This table has 2,000 or so clones, over 20% appearing once. The sample consisted of normal lung tissue next to the tumor, taken before any cancer treatment. This clonotype was sampled from a woman aged 40-69 years with stage I lung adenocarcinoma. The V gene is TRBV6-8, the J gene TRBJ1-2; tentative D call: TRBD1 (6 bases). The CDR3 sequence: CASSKKTGYHYGYTF. Written as DNA, the CDR3 is TGTGCCAGCAGTAAAAAAACAGGGTATCACTATGGCTACACCTTC.